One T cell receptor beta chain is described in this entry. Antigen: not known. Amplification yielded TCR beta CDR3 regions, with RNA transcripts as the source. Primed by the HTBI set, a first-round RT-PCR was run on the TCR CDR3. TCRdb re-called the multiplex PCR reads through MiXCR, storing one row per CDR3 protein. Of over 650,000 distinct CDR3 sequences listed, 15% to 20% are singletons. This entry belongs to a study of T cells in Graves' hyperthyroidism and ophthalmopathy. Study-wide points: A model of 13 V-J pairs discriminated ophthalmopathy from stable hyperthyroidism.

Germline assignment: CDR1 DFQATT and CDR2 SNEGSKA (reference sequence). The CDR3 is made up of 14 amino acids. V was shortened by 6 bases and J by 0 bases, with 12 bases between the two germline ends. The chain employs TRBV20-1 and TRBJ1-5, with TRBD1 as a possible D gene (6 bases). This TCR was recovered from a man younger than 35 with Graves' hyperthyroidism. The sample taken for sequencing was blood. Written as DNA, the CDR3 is TGCAGTGCCCTCCGGGACAATAGCAATCAGCCCCAGCATTTT. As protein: CSALRDNSNQPQHF.